Listed below are T cell receptor beta chains from one sample, sequenced in a study of blood T cell repertoires in COVID-19. The method was immunoSEQ multiplex PCR; TCRdb's version includes in-frame clones alone and lacks a portion of them. Here the sample spans fewer than 200,000 clones, more than 75% being singletons. The sequenced material came from peripheral blood. Receptors were obtained from a woman in her sixties or seventies with acute or convalescent COVID-19. CDR3s include the opening cysteine and the closing phenylalanine or tryptophan. Each record gives: D gene, clone size, V gene, J gene, CDR3 DNA, CDR3 protein. D genes are given only for firm matches. The size entry is marked missing in some rows and otherwise reads once, few, many or a size class.

TRBD1,-,TRBV11-1,TRBJ1-2,TGTGCCAGCAGCTGGACAGGGGCCCAGGGCTACACCTTC,CASSWTGAQGYTF
TRBD2,-,TRBV30,TRBJ2-1,TGTGCCTGGAGTGTACTGGGACTAGCCTTAGGTGAGCAGTTCTTC,CAWSVLGLALGEQFF
-,-,TRBV9,TRBJ1-3,TGTGCCAGCAGCTCCCGTTCGGAAGGAGGGGGAAACACCATATATTTT,CASSSRSEGGGNTIYF
-,once,TRBV30,TRBJ1-5,TGTGCCTGGGGTTACAGGGAGGGTCAGCCCCAGCATTTT,CAWGYREGQPQHF
TRBD2,once,TRBV7-2,TRBJ2-3,TGTGCCAGCAGTCGGGACTACCCAACAGGAGATACGCAGTATTTT,CASSRDYPTGDTQYF
-,once,TRBV6-5,TRBJ2-7,TGTGCCAGCAGACCCGACAGGACCCGCTCCTACGAGCAGTACTTC,CASRPDRTRSYEQYF
-,-,TRBV10-3,TRBJ2-1,TGTGCCATCAGTGATAATACTAGAGGATTGTACAATGAGCAGTTCTTC,CAISDNTRGLYNEQFF
-,-,TRBV7-9,TRBJ1-4,TGTGCCAGCAGCTTAAATCCATCCATGGGCTTTAATGAAAAACTGTTTTTT,CASSLNPSMGFNEKLFF
-,-,TRBV29-1,TRBJ1-1,TGCAGCATGGTCCTCAGCACTGAAGCTTTCTTT,CSMVLSTEAFF
-,-,TRBV27,TRBJ2-1,TGTGCCAGCACCCCGGGGAGTGGGGTCAACAGTGAGCAGTTCTTC,CASTPGSGVNSEQFF
TRBD1,once,TRBV13,TRBJ1-2,TGTGCCAGCAGCATTACAGGGGGCTATGGCTACACCTTC,CASSITGGYGYTF
-,-,TRBV4-1,TRBJ1-5,TGCGCCAGCAGCCAAGGAGGCGGTTTGGATCGGCCCCAGCATTTT,CASSQGGGLDRPQHF
TRBD1,-,TRBV30,TRBJ2-7,TGTGCCTGGAAAGGTGACAGGGGAGGCGAGCAGTACTTC,CAWKGDRGGEQYF
TRBD2,-,TRBV4-3,TRBJ2-1,TGCGCCAGCAGCCAGGGGACTAGCGGGGGGGCTTACAATGAGCAGTTCTTC,CASSQGTSGGAYNEQFF
-,-,TRBV6-5,TRBJ1-2,TGTGCCAGCAGCTCCCTGTTTGCGACAGACTATGGCTACACCTTC,CASSSLFATDYGYTF
-,once,TRBV3-1/TRBV3-2,TRBJ2-5,TGTGCCAGCAGCCAAGATCCCGTGGGGGGAGTCCAAGAGACCCAGTACTTC,CASSQDPVGGVQETQYF
TRBD2,-,TRBV20-1,TRBJ2-5,TGCAGTGCTAGTAGCGGGAGTTCCGCTGGTCAAGAGACCCAGTACTTC,CSASSGSSAGQETQYF
-,few,TRBV27,TRBJ1-1,TGTGCCAGCAGTTTAATCAGGGGCGTTGGAGCTTTCTTT,CASSLIRGVGAFF
-,-,TRBV6-5,TRBJ2-7,TGTGCCAGCAGTTACTCTCGGGGGAGTATCTACGAGCAGTACTTC,CASSYSRGSIYEQYF
-,-,TRBV2,TRBJ1-3,TGTGCCAGCAGTACGGAGAGCTCTGGAAACACCATATATTTT,CASSTESSGNTIYF
TRBD2,-,TRBV29-1,TRBJ2-1,TGCAGCGTTGAAGGCGTAGCGGGGTACTACAATGAGCAGTTCTTC,CSVEGVAGYYNEQFF
-,-,TRBV29-1,TRBJ2-3,TGCAGCGTTGAAATAGGGGGGGCAGATACGCAGTATTTT,CSVEIGGADTQYF
-,-,TRBV7-2,TRBJ2-7,TGTGCCAGCAGCACTCAAATTCCCGGGACTGAAACCTACGAGCAGTACTTC,CASSTQIPGTETYEQYF
-,-,TRBV30,TRBJ1-2,TGTGCCAATCGACAGACTAACTATGGCTACACCTTC,CANRQTNYGYTF
-,-,TRBV30,TRBJ2-3,TGTGCCTGGAATAGGGGTCTCACAGATACGCAGTATTTT,CAWNRGLTDTQYF
TRBD1,-,TRBV19,TRBJ2-7,TGTGCCAGTAGAAGCCGGGACAGGGCCTACGAGCAGTACTTC,CASRSRDRAYEQYF
-,-,TRBV3-1/TRBV3-2,TRBJ2-2,TGTGCCAGCAGCCAACGGCAGGGGCACGGGGAGCTGTTTTTT,CASSQRQGHGELFF